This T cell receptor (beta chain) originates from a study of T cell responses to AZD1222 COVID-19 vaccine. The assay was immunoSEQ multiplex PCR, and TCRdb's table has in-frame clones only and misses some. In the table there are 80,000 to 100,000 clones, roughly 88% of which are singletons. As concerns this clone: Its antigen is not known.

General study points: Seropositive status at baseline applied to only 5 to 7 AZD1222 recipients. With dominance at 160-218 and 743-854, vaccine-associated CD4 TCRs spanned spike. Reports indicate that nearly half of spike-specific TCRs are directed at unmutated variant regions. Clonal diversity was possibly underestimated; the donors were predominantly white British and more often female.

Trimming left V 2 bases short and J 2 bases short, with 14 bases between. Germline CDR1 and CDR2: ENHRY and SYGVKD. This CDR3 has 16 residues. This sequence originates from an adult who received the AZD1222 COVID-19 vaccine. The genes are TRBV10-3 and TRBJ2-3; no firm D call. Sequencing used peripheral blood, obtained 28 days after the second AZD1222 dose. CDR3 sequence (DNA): TGTGCCATCAGTGAGGCCGAATTAGGTGCCACAGATACGCAGTATTTT. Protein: CAISEAELGATDTQYF.